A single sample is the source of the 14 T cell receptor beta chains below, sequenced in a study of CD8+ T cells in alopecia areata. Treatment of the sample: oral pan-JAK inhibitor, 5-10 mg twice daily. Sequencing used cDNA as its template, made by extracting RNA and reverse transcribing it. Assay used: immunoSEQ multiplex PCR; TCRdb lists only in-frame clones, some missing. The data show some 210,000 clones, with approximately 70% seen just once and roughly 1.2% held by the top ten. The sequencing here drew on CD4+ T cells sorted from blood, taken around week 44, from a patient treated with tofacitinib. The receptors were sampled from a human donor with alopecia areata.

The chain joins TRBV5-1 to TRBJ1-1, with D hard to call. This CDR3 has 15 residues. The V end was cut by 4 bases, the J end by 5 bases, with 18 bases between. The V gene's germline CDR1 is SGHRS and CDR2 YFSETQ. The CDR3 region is CASSEWIGRRTEAFF. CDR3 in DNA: TGCGCCAGCAGCGAATGGATAGGCCGCCGAACTGAAGCTTTCTTT.

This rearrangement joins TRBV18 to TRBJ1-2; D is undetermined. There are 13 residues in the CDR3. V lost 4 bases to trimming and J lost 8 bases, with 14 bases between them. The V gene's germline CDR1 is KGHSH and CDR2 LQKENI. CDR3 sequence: CASSQDPDRGYTF. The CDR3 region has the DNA TGTGCCAGCTCACAAGACCCCGATCGGGGCTACACCTTC. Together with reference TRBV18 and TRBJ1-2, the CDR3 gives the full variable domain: NAGVMQNPRHLVRRRGQEARLRCSPMKGHSHVYWYRQLPEEGLKFMVYLQKENIIDESGMPKERFSAEFPKEGPSILRIQQVVRGDSAAYFCASSQDPDRGYTFGSGTRLTVV.

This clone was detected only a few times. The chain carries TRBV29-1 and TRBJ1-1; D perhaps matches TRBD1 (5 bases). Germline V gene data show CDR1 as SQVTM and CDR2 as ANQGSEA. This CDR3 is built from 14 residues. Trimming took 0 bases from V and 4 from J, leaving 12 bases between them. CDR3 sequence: CSVEDWGVGTEAFF. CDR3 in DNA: TGCAGCGTTGAAGATTGGGGGGTGGGCACTGAAGCTTTCTTT.

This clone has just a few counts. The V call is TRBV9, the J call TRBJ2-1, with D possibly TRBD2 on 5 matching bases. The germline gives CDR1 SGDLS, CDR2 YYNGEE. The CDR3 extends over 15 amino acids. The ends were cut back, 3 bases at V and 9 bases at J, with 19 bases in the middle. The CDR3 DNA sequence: TGTGCCAGCAGCGGCCCCCAGCTAGCACTCAGTGAGCAGTTCTTC. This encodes CASSGPQLALSEQFF.

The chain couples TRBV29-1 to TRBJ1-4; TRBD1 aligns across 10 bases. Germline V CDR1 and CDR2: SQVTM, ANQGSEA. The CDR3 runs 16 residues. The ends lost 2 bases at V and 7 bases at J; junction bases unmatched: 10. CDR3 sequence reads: CSVEFVGQGSGEKLFF. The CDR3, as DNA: TGCAGCGTTGAATTTGTGGGACAGGGGAGTGGTGAAAAACTGTTTTTT. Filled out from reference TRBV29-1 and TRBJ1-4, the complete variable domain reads SAVISQKPSRDICQRGTSLTIQCQVDSQVTMMFWYRQQPGQSLTLIATANQGSEATYESGFVIDKFPISRPNLTFSTLTVSNMSPEDSSIYLCSVEFVGQGSGEKLFFGSGTQLSVL.

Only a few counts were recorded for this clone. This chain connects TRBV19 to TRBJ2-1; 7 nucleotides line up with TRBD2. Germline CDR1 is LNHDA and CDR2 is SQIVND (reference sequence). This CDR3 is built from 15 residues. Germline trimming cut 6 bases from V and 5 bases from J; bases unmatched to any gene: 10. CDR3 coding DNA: TGTGCCAGTAGAGCGCGGGGGAGTAGGAACAATGAGCAGTTCTTC. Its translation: CASRARGSRNNEQFF.

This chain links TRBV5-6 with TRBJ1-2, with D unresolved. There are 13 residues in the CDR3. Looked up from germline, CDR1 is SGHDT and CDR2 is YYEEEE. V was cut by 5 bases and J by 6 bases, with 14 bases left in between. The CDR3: CASSGGRSDGYTF. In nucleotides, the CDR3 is TGTGCCAGCAGTGGTGGCAGATCGGATGGCTACACCTTC.

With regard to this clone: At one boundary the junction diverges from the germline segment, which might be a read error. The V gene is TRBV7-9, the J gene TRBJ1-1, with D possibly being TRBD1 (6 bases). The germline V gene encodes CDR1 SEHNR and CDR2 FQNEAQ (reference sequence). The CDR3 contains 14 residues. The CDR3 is CASSLDTGNTEAFF. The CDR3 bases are TGTGCCAGCAGTTTAGATACAGGGAATACTGAAGCTTTCTTT. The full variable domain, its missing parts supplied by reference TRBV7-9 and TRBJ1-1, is DTGVSQNPRHKITKRGQNVTFRCDPISEHNRLYWYRQTLGQGPEFLTYFQNEAQLEKSRLLSDRFSAERPKGSFSTLEIQRTEQGDSAMYLCASSLDTGNTEAFFGQGTRLTVV.

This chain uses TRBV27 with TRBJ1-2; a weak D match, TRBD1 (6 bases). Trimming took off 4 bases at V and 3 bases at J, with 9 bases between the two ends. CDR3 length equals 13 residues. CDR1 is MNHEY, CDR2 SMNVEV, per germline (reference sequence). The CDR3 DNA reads TGTGCCAGCAGTTCGGACAGCTACTATGGCTACACCTTC. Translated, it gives CASSSDSYYGYTF.

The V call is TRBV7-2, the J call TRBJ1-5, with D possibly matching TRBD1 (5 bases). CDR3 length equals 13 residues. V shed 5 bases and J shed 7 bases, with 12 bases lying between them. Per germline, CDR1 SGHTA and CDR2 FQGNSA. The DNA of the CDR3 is TGTGCCAGCAGCCGGGAGGGGCACCAGCCCCAGCATTTT. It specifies CASSREGHQPQHF.

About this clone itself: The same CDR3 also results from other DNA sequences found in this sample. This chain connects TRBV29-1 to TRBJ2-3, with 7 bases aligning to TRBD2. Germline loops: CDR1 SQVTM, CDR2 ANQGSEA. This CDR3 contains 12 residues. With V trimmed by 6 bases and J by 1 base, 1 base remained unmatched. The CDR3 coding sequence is TGCAGCGTAAGCGGGGGCACAGATACGCAGTATTTT. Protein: CSVSGGTDTQYF.

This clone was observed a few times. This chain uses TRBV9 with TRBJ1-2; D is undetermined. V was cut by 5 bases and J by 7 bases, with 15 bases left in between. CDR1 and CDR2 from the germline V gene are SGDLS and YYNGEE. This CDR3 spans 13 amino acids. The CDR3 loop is CASSEDGRGGYTF. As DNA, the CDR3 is TGTGCCAGCAGTGAGGACGGACGAGGTGGCTACACCTTC. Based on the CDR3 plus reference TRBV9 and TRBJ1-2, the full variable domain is DSGVTQTPKHLITATGQRVTLRCSPRSGDLSVYWYQQSLDQGLQFLIQYYNGEERAKGNILERFSAQQFPDLHSELNLSSLELGDSALYFCASSEDGRGGYTFGSGTRLTVV.

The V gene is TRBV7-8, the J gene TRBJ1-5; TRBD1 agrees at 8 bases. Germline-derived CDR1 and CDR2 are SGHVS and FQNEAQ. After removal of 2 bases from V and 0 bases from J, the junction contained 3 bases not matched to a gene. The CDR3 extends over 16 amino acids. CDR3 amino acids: CASSLWDRRSNQPQHF. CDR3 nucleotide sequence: TGTGCCAGCAGCTTATGGGACAGGCGTAGCAATCAGCCCCAGCATTTT.

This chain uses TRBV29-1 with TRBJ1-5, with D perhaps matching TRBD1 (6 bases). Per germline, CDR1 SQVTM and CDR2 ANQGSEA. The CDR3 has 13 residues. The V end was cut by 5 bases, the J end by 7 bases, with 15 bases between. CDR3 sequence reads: CSVNGGAGQPQHF. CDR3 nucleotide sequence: TGCAGCGTTAACGGGGGGGCAGGGCAGCCCCAGCATTTT.